Following are 3 T cell receptor beta chains from one sample sequenced in a study of blood T cells in healthy people across ages. With a J-beta primer mix and a sample-barcoded 5' primer, a second PCR ran 7 to 11 cycles. Using its own MiXCR run on the 5' RACE reads, TCRdb lists one record per CDR3 protein. Among about 1.8 million distinct CDR3 sequences listed, around 48% were seen once. Sequencing was performed on blood. All receptors derive from a middle-aged woman in good health.

The chain employs TRBV6-5 and TRBJ2-5; D not resolved. The ends were cut back, 8 bases at V and 5 bases at J, with 12 bases in the middle. The germline gives CDR1 MNHEY, CDR2 SVGAGI. This CDR3 region has 12 residues. CDR3 loop: CASGLPRETQYF. The CDR3 DNA reads as TGTGCCAGCGGGTTACCCAGGGAGACCCAGTACTTC.

The chain joins TRBV28 to TRBJ2-1; D is undetermined. Germline CDR1 and CDR2: MDHEN and SYDVKM. CDR3 length equals 15 residues. V was shortened by 2 bases and J by 0 bases, with 8 bases between the two germline ends. The CDR3 sequence: CASSLEESSYNEQFF. The DNA of the CDR3 is TGTGCCAGCAGTTTAGAGGAAAGCTCCTACAATGAGCAGTTCTTC.

This clonotype has a handful of counts. The J gene is TRBJ2-3, the V gene TRBV12-3 or TRBV12-4, with unresolved D. The length of the CDR3 is 13 residues. Trimming shortened V by 8 bases and J by 0 bases, and 9 bases separated the two germline ends. CDR3 in DNA: TGTGCCAGCGGGGTCTCTAGCACAGATACGCAGTATTTT. It is translated as CASGVSSTDTQYF.